These 13 T cell receptor beta chains originate from one sample sequenced in a study of blood T cell repertoires in COVID-19. Clones were sequenced by immunoSEQ multiplex PCR, and TCRdb holds only the in-frame ones, with some missing. Of 50,000 to 60,000 clones listed, about four fifths were seen once; the top ten hold more than 4.5%. Input material: peripheral blood. The source of these receptors is a human donor in a cohort sampled during active or convalescent COVID-19.

This clone came up once. The gene calls are TRBV13 and TRBJ2-5, with a possible D match to TRBD2 (5 bases). Germline CDR1 and CDR2: PRHDT and FYEKMQ (reference sequence). The germline V and J ends were trimmed by 3 bases and 5 bases, with 10 bases remaining between them. The CDR3 extends over 13 amino acids. The CDR3: CASSLRARETQYF. CDR3 DNA sequence: TGTGCCAGCAGCTTGCGGGCGCGCGAGACCCAGTACTTC.

The chain uses TRBV7-9 and TRBJ1-1; D unresolved. CDR3 length: 14 residues. V shed 2 bases and J shed 2 bases, with 9 bases lying between them. Per germline, CDR1 SEHNR and CDR2 FQNEAQ (reference sequence). This CDR3 is CASSLTSRNTEAFF. The CDR3, as DNA: TGTGCCAGCAGCTTAACCAGTCGTAACACTGAAGCTTTCTTT.

The rearrangement links TRBV10-3 to TRBJ2-7; D unclear. CDR1 is ENHRY and CDR2 is SYGVKD in the germline V gene. The CDR3 runs 13 residues. V lost 2 bases to trimming and J lost 3 bases, with 8 bases between them. CDR3 in DNA: TGTGCCATCAGTGAGGGCAGAATCTACGAGCAGTACTTC. Amino acid sequence: CAISEGRIYEQYF.

J is TRBJ1-2 and V is TRBV6-5; D uncertain. The CDR3 spans 13 residues. Germline loops: CDR1 MNHEY, CDR2 SVGAGI. Trimming pared 0 bases from V and 4 bases from J, leaving 6 bases between. The CDR3 DNA is TGTGCCAGCAGTTACTCGAGAGGCTATGGCTACACCTTC. It translates to CASSYSRGYGYTF.

This clone has only one observation. The rearrangement links TRBV6-4 to TRBJ1-1; a possible D gene is TRBD1 (5 bases). CDR3 length: 13 amino acids. Looked up from germline, CDR1 is MRHNA and CDR2 is SNTAGT. Trimming pared 6 bases from V and 1 base from J, leaving 9 bases between. The CDR3 coding sequence is TGTGCCAGCAGCCTGACAGAGAACACTGAAGCTTTCTTT. Encoded protein: CASSLTENTEAFF.

This clone was observed a single time. One base away lies a much larger clone, so this may be a sequencing read error. The chain carries TRBV6-2 or TRBV6-3 and TRBJ2-7; D is unresolved. Between the trimmed V and J ends, which lost 4 bases and 3 bases, there was a span of 4 bases. The CDR3 consists of 11 residues. Germline V CDR1 and CDR2: MNHEY, SVGEGT. The CDR3 coding sequence is TGTGCCAGCAGTTTCCTCTACGAGCAGTACTTC. This sequence encodes CASSFLYEQYF.

The rearrangement links TRBV19 to TRBJ2-1, with TRBD1 identical over 7 bases. CDR1 is LNHDA and CDR2 is SQIVND in the germline V gene (reference sequence). V gave up 2 bases and J gave up 6 bases; unmatched junction bases: 10. The CDR3 is 16 residues long. CDR3 sequence reads: CASSIRGTDHLNEQFF. CDR3 nucleotide sequence: TGTGCCAGTAGTATAAGAGGGACAGACCATCTCAATGAGCAGTTCTTC.

The J gene is TRBJ2-5, the V gene TRBV11-3; D is unclear. Per the germline V gene, CDR1 is SGHNT and CDR2 is YENEEA. V was cut by 1 base and J by 1 base, with 7 bases left in between. The CDR3 loop spans 14 amino acids. In DNA form, the CDR3 reads TGTGCCAGCAGCTTAGGGCCCACCCAAGAGACCCAGTACTTC. Translation gives CASSLGPTQETQYF.

The chain has TRBV9 and TRBJ1-3; tentatively, D is TRBD1 (5 bases). This CDR3 has 16 residues. V shed 0 bases and J shed 0 bases, with 10 bases lying between them. Germline V lookup: CDR1 SGDLS, CDR2 YYNGEE. The CDR3 loop is CASSVALGRSGNTIYF. In DNA form, the CDR3 reads TGTGCCAGCAGCGTAGCGCTGGGGCGCTCTGGAAACACCATATATTTT.

The V call is TRBV6-5, the J call TRBJ1-2, with a weak D call TRBD1 (5 bases). V was shortened by 6 bases and J by 2 bases, with 10 bases between the two germline ends. The CDR3 length is 13 residues. Looked up from germline, CDR1 is MNHEY and CDR2 is SVGAGI. CDR3 region: CASSKDRNYGYTF. CDR3 DNA sequence: TGTGCCAGCAGCAAAGACAGAAACTATGGCTACACCTTC.

This rearrangement joins TRBV24-1 to TRBJ1-5, with D perhaps matching TRBD1 (6 bases). This CDR3 contains 15 residues. Deletions cut 1 base from V and 4 bases from J, with 10 bases between. The V gene's germline CDR1 is KGHDR and CDR2 SFDVKD. CDR3 coding DNA: TGTGCCACCAGTGATTTTTTGGGGGCTAATCAGCCCCAGCATTTT. Translation: CATSDFLGANQPQHF.

The V gene is TRBV7-2, the J gene TRBJ2-5, with TRBD2 identical over 10 bases. J gave up 4 bases and V 5 bases, and 10 bases lay outside the gene matches. The V gene's germline CDR1 is SGHTA and CDR2 FQGNSA. CDR3 length: 16 amino acids. The CDR3 bases are TGTGCCAGCAGCCCTAGGGTAGCGGGGGGCGGAGAGACCCAGTACTTC. Translated: CASSPRVAGGGETQYF.

This chain joins TRBV6-5 and TRBJ1-1; TRBD1 matches 7 bases. Germline assignment: CDR1 MNHEY and CDR2 SVGAGI. The CDR3 loop spans 13 amino acids. After removal of 5 bases from V and 5 bases from J, the junction contained 5 bases not matched to a gene. The CDR3 region is CASSTHRGTEAFF. Written as DNA, the CDR3 is TGTGCCAGCAGTACACACAGGGGAACTGAAGCTTTCTTT.